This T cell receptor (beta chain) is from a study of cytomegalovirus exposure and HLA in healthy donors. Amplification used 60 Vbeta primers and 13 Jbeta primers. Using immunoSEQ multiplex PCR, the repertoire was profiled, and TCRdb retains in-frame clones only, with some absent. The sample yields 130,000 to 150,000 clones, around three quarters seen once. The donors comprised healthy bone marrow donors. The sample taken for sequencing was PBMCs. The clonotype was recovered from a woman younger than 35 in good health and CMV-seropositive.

The CDR3 is CASSLVLEGAGKKTQYF. Written as DNA, the CDR3 is TGTGCCAGCAGCTTAGTCTTAGAGGGGGCGGGGAAGAAGACCCAGTACTTC. The rearrangement links TRBV7-9 to TRBJ2-5, with D perhaps TRBD1 (7 bases). Deletions cut 1 base from V and 6 bases from J, with 21 bases between. The CDR3 length is 17 residues. Germline loops: CDR1 SEHNR, CDR2 FQNEAQ (reference sequence).